The T cell receptor beta chain under discussion was sequenced for a study of regulatory T cells in long-lasting Graves disease. Time point: newly diagnosed GD, antithyroid drugs for less than 3 months. Preparation of the TCR library used RNA extracted from PBMCs. Notes on the study in general: Newly diagnosed Graves' patients exceeded persistent ones in TCR diversity.

CDR3 size: 13 residues. Germline V gives CDR1 SEHNR, CDR2 FQNEAQ (reference sequence). At least ten counts were recorded for this clonotype. The antigen remains unidentified. One end of the junction varies from germline; a read error may be responsible. Assembly of TCR beta libraries relied on iRepertoire HTBI primers together with Arm-PCR of CDR3 regions. MiXCR, run by TCRdb on the multiplex PCR reads, gives a single entry per CDR3 protein. The sample carries around 250,000 distinct CDR3 sequences, about 18% recorded once. A further study also used this sample, focusing on T cells in Graves' hyperthyroidism and ophthalmopathy.

Material: peripheral blood mononuclear cells (PBMCs), obtained at new diagnosis, from a patient treated with antithyroid drugs. This clonotype was sampled from a woman aged 25 to 39 with Graves disease. The gene calls are TRBV7-9 and TRBJ2-3, with 9 nucleotides matching TRBD1. The DNA of the CDR3 is TGTGCCAGCAGCTTGGGATACAGGGGGCGCTCAGCTTTT. This codes for CASSLGYRGRSAF.